A selection of T cell receptor beta chains follows, all from one sample in a study of CD8 T cells in ankylosing spondylitis. MiXCR was run by TCRdb on the 5' RACE reads, yielding one entry per CDR3 protein. The top ten clones hold 0.89% of a sample with over 400,000 distinct CDR3 sequences, roughly 27% of them seen once. Source material: blood, either unsorted or a sorted T cell fraction (not recorded which). The source is a male donor with ankylosing spondylitis. Each CDR3 is given with its conserved first and last residue. The D gene is left open where the match is weak. Rows give clone size only sometimes, using once, few, many, or a class for an expanded clone.

abundance	v_gene	d_gene	j_gene	CDR3aa	CDR3nt
NA	TRBV5-1	TRBD2	TRBJ2-1	CASSPREGAYNEQFF	TGCGCCAGCAGCCCGCGGGAGGGGGCTTACAATGAGCAGTTCTTC
few	TRBV20-1	NA	TRBJ2-1	CSARGGNYNEQFF	TGCAGTGCTAGAGGGGGGAATTACAATGAGCAGTTCTTC
many	TRBV5-1	NA	TRBJ2-2	CASSRHTGELFF	TGCGCCAGCAGCAGGCACACCGGGGAGCTGTTTTTT
few	TRBV24-1	TRBD1	TRBJ2-1	CATSDSGGVYNEQFF	TGTGCCACCAGTGATTCAGGGGGCGTCTACAATGAGCAGTTCTTC
NA	TRBV11-3	TRBD1	TRBJ2-5	CASSPAGQAETQYF	TGTGCCAGCAGCCCAGCCGGACAGGCAGAGACCCAGTACTTC
NA	TRBV28	NA	TRBJ2-3	CASRPQTGNVGDTQYF	TGTGCCAGCAGACCCCAAACAGGGAACGTAGGGGATACGCAGTATTTT
NA	TRBV20-1	NA	TRBJ1-5	CSASGLHDGDQPQHF	TGCAGTGCTAGTGGGCTCCACGACGGAGATCAGCCCCAGCATTTT
NA	TRBV20-1	NA	TRBJ1-4	CSARGIKSTQATNEKLFF	TGCAGTGCTAGAGGCATTAAATCCACACAGGCAACTAATGAAAAACTGTTTTTT
once	TRBV2	TRBD1	TRBJ2-6	CARDRSVSGANVLTF	TGTGCCAGGGACAGGTCCGTATCTGGGGCCAACGTCCTGACTTTC
NA	TRBV7-2	NA	TRBJ2-3	CASSFRPRLDTQYF	TGTGCCAGCAGCTTCAGGCCTAGGCTAGATACGCAGTATTTT
NA	TRBV18	TRBD1	TRBJ1-1	CASSPNRGLTEAFF	TGTGCCAGCTCACCGAACAGGGGGCTTACTGAAGCTTTCTTT
once	TRBV7-2	TRBD2	TRBJ2-1	CASSSVSASGYNEQFF	TGTGCCAGCAGCTCCGTAAGTGCTAGCGGCTACAATGAGCAGTTCTTC
NA	TRBV20-1	NA	TRBJ2-3	CSAQVESGPDTQYF	TGCAGTGCTCAAGTTGAAAGCGGGCCAGATACGCAGTATTTT
NA	TRBV6-2/TRBV6-3	TRBD1	TRBJ2-4	CASRTGENIQYF	TGTGCCAGCAGAACAGGGGAAAACATTCAGTACTTC
NA	TRBV7-2	NA	TRBJ2-7	CASSLAWYEQYF	TGTGCCAGCAGCTTAGCCTGGTACGAGCAGTACTTC
NA	TRBV10-1	TRBD2	TRBJ2-3	CASSDSGRAPDTQYF	TGCGCCAGCAGTGATAGCGGGAGGGCCCCAGATACGCAGTATTTT
NA	TRBV20-1	NA	TRBJ2-1	CSASGRGAYNEQFF	TGCAGTGCTAGTGGAAGGGGGGCCTACAATGAGCAGTTCTTC
once	TRBV11-3	NA	TRBJ2-5	CASSPDGRQETQYF	TGTGCCAGCAGCCCAGATGGGCGACAAGAGACCCAGTACTTC
few	TRBV7-9	NA	TRBJ1-2	CASSSGTEAYGYTF	TGTGCCAGCAGCTCCGGGACGGAGGCCTATGGCTACACCTTC
NA	TRBV24-1	NA	TRBJ2-1	CATSDSLDNEQFF	TGTGCCACCAGTGATTCCCTAGACAATGAGCAGTTCTTC
NA	TRBV7-9	TRBD1	TRBJ2-1	CASSQRGLYNEQFF	TGTGCCAGCAGCCAAAGGGGGCTTTACAATGAGCAGTTCTTC
NA	TRBV5-1	TRBD1	TRBJ2-3	CASSLGDRGRPDTQYF	TGCGCCAGCAGCTTGGGGGACAGGGGGCGCCCAGATACGCAGTATTTT
NA	TRBV7-9	NA	TRBJ2-2	CASSRPGRKNTGELFF	TGTGCCAGCAGCCGTCCCGGACGGAAGAACACCGGGGAGCTGTTTTTT
NA	TRBV10-3	TRBD2	TRBJ2-6	CAISDWGGSESGANVLTF	TGTGCCATCAGTGATTGGGGCGGGAGTGAATCTGGGGCCAACGTCCTGACTTTC
few	TRBV4-2	NA	TRBJ2-1	CASSQDLYGSYNEQFF	TGTGCCAGCAGCCAAGACCTATACGGTTCCTACAATGAGCAGTTCTTC
NA	TRBV5-5	NA	TRBJ1-6	CASSSLQLMNNSPLHF	TGTGCCAGCAGCTCTCTACAGCTGATGAATAATTCACCCCTCCACTTT
many	TRBV5-1	NA	TRBJ2-1	CASSFEGPYNEQFF	TGCGCCAGCAGCTTTGAGGGCCCCTACAATGAGCAGTTCTTC
few	TRBV12-3/TRBV12-4	NA	TRBJ2-5	CASSSGAPRETQYF	TGTGCCAGCAGTTCGGGGGCCCCGCGGGAGACCCAGTACTTC
NA	TRBV5-1	TRBD1	TRBJ2-1	CASSLAGGGIYNEQFF	TGCGCCAGCAGCTTGGCAGGGGGCGGAATATACAATGAGCAGTTCTTC
NA	TRBV12-3/TRBV12-4	NA	TRBJ1-1	CASTLARTEAFF	TGTGCCAGCACCCTGGCCCGAACTGAAGCTTTCTTT
few	TRBV12-3/TRBV12-4	NA	TRBJ1-5	CASSSGQGLGRNQPQHF	TGTGCCAGCAGTTCGGGCCAAGGGTTGGGGCGCAATCAGCCCCAGCATTTT
once	TRBV2	NA	TRBJ2-5	CASRGPGQETQYF	TGTGCCAGCCGCGGGCCCGGACAAGAGACCCAGTACTTC
many	TRBV7-2	TRBD2	TRBJ2-1	CASSRRLAGYVNEQFF	TGTGCCAGCAGCCGCAGACTAGCGGGATACGTCAATGAGCAGTTCTTC
few	TRBV12-3/TRBV12-4	NA	TRBJ2-2	CASRIHTGELFF	TGTGCCAGCAGAATCCATACCGGGGAGCTGTTTTTT
many	TRBV20-1	TRBD2	TRBJ2-5	CSARVSGRETQYF	TGCAGTGCTAGAGTTAGCGGGAGGGAGACCCAGTACTTC
NA	TRBV5-1	NA	TRBJ1-4	CASSFGRDEKLFF	TGCGCCAGCAGCTTCGGAAGGGATGAAAAACTGTTTTTT
many	TRBV5-1	NA	TRBJ1-1	CASSLDISTEAFF	TGCGCCAGCAGCCTAGACATCTCCACTGAAGCTTTCTTT
NA	TRBV7-9	NA	TRBJ2-1	CASSLGMGLSSYNEQFF	TGTGCCAGCAGCTTAGGAATGGGACTTAGCTCCTACAATGAGCAGTTCTTC
NA	TRBV9	NA	TRBJ2-6	CASSQSSSGANVLTF	TGTGCCAGCAGCCAATCAAGCTCTGGGGCCAACGTCCTGACTTTC
NA	TRBV12-3/TRBV12-4	NA	TRBJ1-2	CASRLQGGEGYTF	TGTGCCAGCAGGCTACAGGGTGGCGAAGGCTACACCTTC
few	TRBV7-9	NA	TRBJ2-1	CASSPYRVLGLYNEQFF	TGTGCCAGCAGCCCGTATCGAGTGCTGGGGCTCTACAATGAGCAGTTCTTC
NA	TRBV7-9	NA	TRBJ1-3	CASSPAGAGNTIYF	TGTGCCAGCAGCCCGGCCGGGGCTGGAAACACCATATATTTT
many	TRBV24-1	TRBD2	TRBJ2-3	CATSDAGLAGVTDTQYF	TGTGCCACCAGTGATGCTGGACTAGCGGGAGTGACAGATACGCAGTATTTT
once	TRBV27	TRBD1	TRBJ2-5	CASSPGQLGTQYF	TGTGCCAGCAGTCCGGGACAGTTGGGGACCCAGTACTTC
NA	TRBV25-1	TRBD2	TRBJ2-3	CASRGRDYATDTQYF	TGTGCCAGCAGGGGAAGGGACTACGCCACAGATACGCAGTATTTT
NA	TRBV20-1	NA	TRBJ2-3	CSAPDRGRGADTQYF	TGCAGTGCGCCCGACCGAGGTCGAGGTGCAGATACGCAGTATTTT
NA	TRBV20-1	TRBD2	TRBJ2-3	CSARDTSGSADTQYF	TGCAGTGCTAGAGATACTAGCGGGAGTGCAGATACGCAGTATTTT
few	TRBV20-1	TRBD1	TRBJ2-1	CSAGDRARRNEQFF	TGCAGTGCTGGGGACAGGGCACGAAGGAATGAGCAGTTCTTC
few	TRBV20-1	TRBD2	TRBJ2-5	CSARPGGAETQYF	TGCAGTGCCCGCCCGGGAGGGGCAGAGACCCAGTACTTC
NA	TRBV7-9	NA	TRBJ2-5	CASSYWGEETQYF	TGTGCCAGCAGCTACTGGGGAGAGGAGACCCAGTACTTC
NA	TRBV7-9	NA	TRBJ1-3	CASSKDSPSGNTIYF	TGTGCCAGCAGCAAGGACAGTCCCTCTGGAAACACCATATATTTT
few	TRBV3-1	NA	TRBJ2-1	CATTGAGDEQFF	TGTGCCACAACGGGAGCCGGGGATGAGCAGTTCTTC
NA	TRBV9	TRBD2	TRBJ2-3	CASSVGHPRGGRADTQYF	TGTGCCAGCAGCGTAGGTCACCCCCGCGGCGGGAGAGCAGATACGCAGTATTTT